This T cell receptor beta chain was recovered during a study of beta chain features in type 1 diabetes (dated by TCRdb to between 2017 and 2018). About the investigation overall: Mean age, gender distribution, total cell number and subset yield were not different between patients and healthy donors. The study compared TCRB repertoires of sorted circulating CD4+ T cell subsets between recently diagnosed type 1 diabetes patients and matched healthy donors. Regulatory and stem cell-like memory subsets were isolated from only 8 patients and roughly eight healthy donors, whereas naive and central memory subsets came from all 28 donors. Across all samples, 90 million to 130 million sorted cells were examined, and cell number per subset correlated strongly with RNA yield.

Each donor gave one peripheral blood draw, averaging about 120 mL, which was collected into heparinised tubes. A BD FACSAria II and a panel including CD45RO, CCR7, CD25, CD127, CD95 and CD27 were used to sort naive, central memory, regulatory and stem cell-like memory CD4+ T cells. Every sorted population had a purity above 98%. PBMCs were isolated right away by Lymphoprep density gradient centrifugation and were stained directly, without culture. So that batch effects would be minimized, each experiment stained and sorted samples in pairs, pairing one healthy donor with one patient. Study-wide conclusions, independent of this receptor: Patients with type 1 diabetes made fewer insertions and deleted more nucleotides at VDJ recombination sites, implying thymic rearrangement abnormalities. HLA sub-analyses involved small numbers of individuals, so any influence of HLA type on TCRB rearrangement remained unresolved. Naive, central memory and regulatory TCRB repertoires appeared to be more similar among patients than among healthy donors. Shorter templates might have been favored by PCR, but patient and control samples were amplified and corrected together, so both groups would have been affected equally by any skew. In all four CD4+ subsets, TCRB CDR3 length was moderately but significantly shorter in type 1 diabetes patients. Because cDNA was sequenced instead of genomic DNA, activated cells with high expression could be over-represented, although the groups did not differ in activation or CD3 levels.

The entire amount of isolated RNA was reverse transcribed using the High Capacity cDNA Reverse Transcription Kit, so the sequenced TCRB transcripts were expressed ones. Deep immunoSEQ sequencing was performed on naive, central memory and regulatory T cell samples, with an average of about 4 million total reads per sample. Sorted cells were lysed in RLT buffer, and RNA was extracted using DNase-treated RNeasy Micro or Mini kits according to cell number. To prevent cross-contamination, each cell subset was processed individually, whereas patient and healthy donor samples were processed jointly. The immunoSEQ multiplex PCR was used to amplify TCRB sequences from cDNA, generating 87-bp fragments that spanned the CDR3 region. Sequencing of the amplicons was done on the Illumina HiSeq platform. In the authors' own workflow: Synthetic template baselines were used to correct PCR bias computationally, reads within Hamming distance 2 were collapsed together, and singletons that could not be merged were discarded. Reads were aligned against IMGT so that V, D and J genes, CDR3 length and insertions or deletions at six rearrangement sites could be assigned. Within each subset, clonotype counts were normalized to the number of sorted cells before true diversity and Gini coefficients were calculated with the tcR R package. Repertoire sharing was quantified using the overlap coefficient calculated on TCRB nucleotide sequences. TCRdb mirrors the immuneACCESS table, restricted to in-frame sequences. Some clones are absent from its copies; in checked studies, under half trace to an unresolved V gene, and the reason for the others is unknown. That table gives V, J and clone size, and the DNA gave D and trimming. The sample data list around 290,000 clones, and 8% of these were observed just once. The leading ten clones occupy approximately 0.99% of the sample.

The cysteine opens and the phenylalanine closes a CDR3 of 13 amino acids. Just CDR3 DNA is preserved here, 39 bases in frame from base 1. CDR1 and CDR2 are read off the germline V gene (reference sequence) as LNHDA and SQIVND. V is pared back by 4 bases and J by 9 bases, with 13 bases lying between the germline termini. Regarding this clone: No antigen is known for it. No base-level quality is on record; no much larger clone is a single base apart.

The sequenced material came from central memory CD4+ T cells from blood. The chain is encoded by TRBV19 joined to TRBJ2-1; the D segment may tentatively be TRBD1 or TRBD2, each giving 6 matched bases. The TCR originated in a woman under 30 in good health. The nucleotide sequence is TGTGCCAGTAGTAAAAGGGGGGTTACTGAGCAGTTCTTC. Its protein product is CASSKRGVTEQFF. Reference TRBV19 and TRBJ2-1 proteins supply the regions before and after the CDR3; the full variable domain is: DGGITQSPKYLFRKEGQNVTLSCEQNLNHDAMYWYRQDPGQGLRLIYYSQIVNDFQKGDIAEGYSVSREKKESFPLTVTSAQKNPTAFYLCASSKRGVTEQFFGPGTRLTVL.